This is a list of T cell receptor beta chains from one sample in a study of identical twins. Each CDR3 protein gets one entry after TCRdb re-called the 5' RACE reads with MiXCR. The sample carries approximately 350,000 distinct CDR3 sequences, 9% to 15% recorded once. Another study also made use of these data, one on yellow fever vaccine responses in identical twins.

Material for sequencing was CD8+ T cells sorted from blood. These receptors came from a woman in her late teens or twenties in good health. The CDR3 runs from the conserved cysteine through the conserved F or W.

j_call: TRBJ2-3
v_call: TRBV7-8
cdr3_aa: CASSSVPRDTDTQYF

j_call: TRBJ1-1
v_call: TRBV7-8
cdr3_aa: CASSLQGTTEAFF

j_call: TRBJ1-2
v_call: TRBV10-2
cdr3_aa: CASRGDRVEGYGYTF

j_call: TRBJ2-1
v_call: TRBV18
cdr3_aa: CASSPPGQFNEQFF

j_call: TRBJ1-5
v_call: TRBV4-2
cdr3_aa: CASSQDRATGYYEPQHF

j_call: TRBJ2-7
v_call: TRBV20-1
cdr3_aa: CSARARDRGYEQYF

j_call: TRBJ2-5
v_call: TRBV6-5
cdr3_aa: CASSYRGRAETQYF

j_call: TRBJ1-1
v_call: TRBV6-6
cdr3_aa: CASRYFGDSEAFF

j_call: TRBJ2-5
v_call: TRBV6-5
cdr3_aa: CASSYLRSETQYF

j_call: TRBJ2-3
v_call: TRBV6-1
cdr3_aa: CASSDLAGGPDTQYF

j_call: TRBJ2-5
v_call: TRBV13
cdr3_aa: CVSSSGQGETQYF

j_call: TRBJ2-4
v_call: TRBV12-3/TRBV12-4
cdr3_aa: CASTQQRSGQGGIQYF

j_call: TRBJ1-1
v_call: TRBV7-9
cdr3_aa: CASSNQRAGETEAFF

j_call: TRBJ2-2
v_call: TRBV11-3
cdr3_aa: CASSLEGLANTGELFF

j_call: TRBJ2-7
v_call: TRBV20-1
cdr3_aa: CSAAGDSARLSYEQYF

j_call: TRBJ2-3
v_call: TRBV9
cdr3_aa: CASSDFGLTDTQYF

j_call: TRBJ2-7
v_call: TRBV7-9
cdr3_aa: CASSGGRTYEQYF

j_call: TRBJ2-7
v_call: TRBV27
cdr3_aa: CASSLSAEWRPYEQYF

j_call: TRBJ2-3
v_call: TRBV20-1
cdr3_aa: CSADTSGRAERTDTQYF

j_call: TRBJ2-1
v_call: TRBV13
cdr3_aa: CASSPTSKEQFF

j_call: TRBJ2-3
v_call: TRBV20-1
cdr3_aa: CSATGDSSTDTQYF

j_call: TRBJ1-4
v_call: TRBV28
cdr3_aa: CASYRRGPLATNEKLFF

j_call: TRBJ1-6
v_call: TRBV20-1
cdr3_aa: CSASAYGWGTPTKDNSPLHF

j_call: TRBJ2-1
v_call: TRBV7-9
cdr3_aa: CASSSRDRGYEQFF

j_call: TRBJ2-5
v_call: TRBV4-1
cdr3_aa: CASSQGTIVGRETQYF

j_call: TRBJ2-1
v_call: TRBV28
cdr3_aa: CASSKIVNEQFF

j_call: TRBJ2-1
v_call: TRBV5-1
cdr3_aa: CASSSYVAGGPFRMNEQFF